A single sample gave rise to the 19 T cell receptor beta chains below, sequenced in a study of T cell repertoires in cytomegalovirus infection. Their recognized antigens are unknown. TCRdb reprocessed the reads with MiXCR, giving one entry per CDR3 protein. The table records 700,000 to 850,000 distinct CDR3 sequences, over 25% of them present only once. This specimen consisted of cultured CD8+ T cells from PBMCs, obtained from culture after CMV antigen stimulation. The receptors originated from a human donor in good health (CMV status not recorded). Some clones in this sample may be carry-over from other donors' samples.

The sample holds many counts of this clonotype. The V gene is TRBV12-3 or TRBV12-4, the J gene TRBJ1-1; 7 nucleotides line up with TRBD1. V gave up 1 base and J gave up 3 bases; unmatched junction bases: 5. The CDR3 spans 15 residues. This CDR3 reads CASSLGAQGDTEAFF. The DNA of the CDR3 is TGTGCCAGCAGTTTAGGGGCCCAGGGGGACACTGAAGCTTTCTTT.

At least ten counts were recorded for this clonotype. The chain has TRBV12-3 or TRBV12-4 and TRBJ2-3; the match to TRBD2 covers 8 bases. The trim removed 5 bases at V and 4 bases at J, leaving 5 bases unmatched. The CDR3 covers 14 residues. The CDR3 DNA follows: TGTGCCAGCAGTGGGGGACTAGACCCAGATACGCAGTATTTT. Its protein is CASSGGLDPDTQYF.

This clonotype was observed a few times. This CDR3 reads CSVGTRDGYTF. The CDR3 DNA reads as TGCAGCGTAGGGACAAGGGATGGCTACACCTTC. The V and J genes are TRBV29-1 and TRBJ1-2; TRBD1 is a possible D gene (6 bases). This CDR3 region has 11 residues. The ends were cut back, 6 bases at V and 6 bases at J, with 11 bases in the middle. Germline CDR1 and CDR2: SQVTM and ANQGSEA.

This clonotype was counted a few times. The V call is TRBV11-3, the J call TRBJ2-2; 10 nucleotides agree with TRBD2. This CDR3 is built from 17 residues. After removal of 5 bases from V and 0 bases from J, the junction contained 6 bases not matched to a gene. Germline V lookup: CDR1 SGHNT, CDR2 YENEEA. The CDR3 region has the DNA TGTGCCAGCAGCCTGGAGCGGGGGGGCCCGAACACCGGGGAGCTGTTTTTT. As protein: CASSLERGGPNTGELFF.

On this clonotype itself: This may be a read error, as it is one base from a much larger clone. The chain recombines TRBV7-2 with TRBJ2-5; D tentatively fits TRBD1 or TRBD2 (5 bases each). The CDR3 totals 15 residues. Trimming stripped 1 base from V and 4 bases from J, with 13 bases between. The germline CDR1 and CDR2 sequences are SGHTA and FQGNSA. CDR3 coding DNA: TGTGCCAGCAGCTTAGTCGGGACGAGGGCAGAGACCCAGTACTTC. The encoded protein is CASSLVGTRAETQYF.

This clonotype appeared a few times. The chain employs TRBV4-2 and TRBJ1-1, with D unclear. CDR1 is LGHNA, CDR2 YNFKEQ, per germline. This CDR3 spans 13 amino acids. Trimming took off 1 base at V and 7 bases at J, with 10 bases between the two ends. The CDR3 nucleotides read TGTGCCAGCAGCCAAGCGGGTAGGGATGAAGCTTTCTTT. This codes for CASSQAGRDEAFF.

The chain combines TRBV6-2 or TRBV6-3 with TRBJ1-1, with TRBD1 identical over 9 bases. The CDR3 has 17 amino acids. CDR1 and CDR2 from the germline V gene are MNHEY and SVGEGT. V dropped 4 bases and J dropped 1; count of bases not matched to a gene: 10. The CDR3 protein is CASSWTPGQGSNTEAFF. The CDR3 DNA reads TGTGCCAGCAGTTGGACCCCGGGACAGGGTTCGAACACTGAAGCTTTCTTT.

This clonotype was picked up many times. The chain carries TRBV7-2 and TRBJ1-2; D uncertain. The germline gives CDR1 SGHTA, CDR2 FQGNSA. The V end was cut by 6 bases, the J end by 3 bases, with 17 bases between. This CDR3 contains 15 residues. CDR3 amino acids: CASRNETRGDYGYTF. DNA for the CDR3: TGTGCCAGCAGAAATGAGACCCGGGGAGACTATGGCTACACCTTC.

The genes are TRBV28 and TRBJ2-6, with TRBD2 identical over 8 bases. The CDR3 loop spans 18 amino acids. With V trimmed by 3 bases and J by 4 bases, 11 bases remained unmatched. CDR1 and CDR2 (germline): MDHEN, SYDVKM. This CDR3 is CASSFPSGGGRGANVLTF. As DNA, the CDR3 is TGTGCCAGCAGTTTTCCATCCGGGGGGGGGCGAGGGGCCAACGTCCTGACTTTC.

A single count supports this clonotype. Here the CDR3 DNA reads TGTGCCAGCAGCGTAATTGGCACGAGCACAGATACGCAGTATTTT. This sequence encodes CASSVIGTSTDTQYF. This sequence joins TRBV9 and TRBJ2-3; D not certain. This CDR3 region has 15 residues. Between the trimmed V and J ends, which lost 1 base and 0 bases, there was a span of 9 bases. The germline CDR1 and CDR2 sequences are SGDLS and YYNGEE.

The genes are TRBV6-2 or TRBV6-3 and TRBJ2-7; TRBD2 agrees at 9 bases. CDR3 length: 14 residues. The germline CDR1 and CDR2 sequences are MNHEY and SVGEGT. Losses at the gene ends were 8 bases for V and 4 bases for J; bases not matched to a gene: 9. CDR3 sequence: CASSFRSGGYEQYV. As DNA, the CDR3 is TGTGCCAGCTCGTTTAGGAGCGGGGGGTACGAGCAGTACGTC.

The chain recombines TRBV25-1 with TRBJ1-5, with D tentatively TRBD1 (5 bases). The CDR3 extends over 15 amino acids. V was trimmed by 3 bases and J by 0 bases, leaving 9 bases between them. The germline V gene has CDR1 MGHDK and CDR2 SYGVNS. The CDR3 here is CASSETVYSNQPQHF. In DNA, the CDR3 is TGTGCCAGCAGTGAGACAGTCTATAGCAATCAGCCCCAGCATTTT.

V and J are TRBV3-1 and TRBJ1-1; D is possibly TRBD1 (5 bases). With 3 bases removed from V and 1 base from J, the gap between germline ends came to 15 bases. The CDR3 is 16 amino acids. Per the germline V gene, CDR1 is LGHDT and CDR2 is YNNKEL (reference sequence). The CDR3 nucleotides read TGTGCCAGCAGCCACCCGGAGGACACTAGGAACACTGAAGCTTTCTTT. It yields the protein CASSHPEDTRNTEAFF.

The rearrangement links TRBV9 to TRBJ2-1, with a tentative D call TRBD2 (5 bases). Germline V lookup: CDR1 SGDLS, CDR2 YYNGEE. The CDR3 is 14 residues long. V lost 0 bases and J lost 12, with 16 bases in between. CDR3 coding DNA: TGTGCCAGCAGCGTAGCTGATGGGCTAGCCTTGCAGTTCTTC. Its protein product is CASSVADGLALQFF.

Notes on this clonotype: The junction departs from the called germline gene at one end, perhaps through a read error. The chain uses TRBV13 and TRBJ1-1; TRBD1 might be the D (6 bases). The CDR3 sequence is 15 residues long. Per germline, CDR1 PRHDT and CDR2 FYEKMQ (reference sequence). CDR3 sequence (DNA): TGTGCCAGCAGCTTAAGGCGGGGCAGGGGCACTGACGCTTTCTTT. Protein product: CASSLRRGRGTDAFF.

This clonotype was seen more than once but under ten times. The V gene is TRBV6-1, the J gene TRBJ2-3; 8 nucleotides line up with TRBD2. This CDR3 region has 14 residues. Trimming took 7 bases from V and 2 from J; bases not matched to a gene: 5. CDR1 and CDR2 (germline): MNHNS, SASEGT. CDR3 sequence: CASTHGGVTDTQYF. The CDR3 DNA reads TGTGCCAGCACCCACGGGGGGGTCACAGATACGCAGTATTTT.

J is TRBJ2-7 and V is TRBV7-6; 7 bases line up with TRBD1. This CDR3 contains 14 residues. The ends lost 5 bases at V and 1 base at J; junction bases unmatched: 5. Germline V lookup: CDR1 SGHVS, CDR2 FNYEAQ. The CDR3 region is CASSTQGNSYEQYF. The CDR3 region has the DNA TGTGCCAGCAGCACACAGGGGAATTCCTACGAGCAGTACTTC.

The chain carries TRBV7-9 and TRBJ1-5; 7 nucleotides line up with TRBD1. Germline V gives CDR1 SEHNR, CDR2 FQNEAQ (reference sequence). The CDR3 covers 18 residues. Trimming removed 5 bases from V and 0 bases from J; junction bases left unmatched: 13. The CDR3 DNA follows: TGTGCCAGCAGCGCATCCGGGACAGCCGATAGTAGCAATCAGCCCCAGCATTTT. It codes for CASSASGTADSSNQPQHF.

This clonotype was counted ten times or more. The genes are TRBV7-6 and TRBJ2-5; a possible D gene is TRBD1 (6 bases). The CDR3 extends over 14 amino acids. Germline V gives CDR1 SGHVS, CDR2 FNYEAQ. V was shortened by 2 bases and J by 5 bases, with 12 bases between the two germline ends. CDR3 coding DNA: TGTGCCAGCAGCTTACTCAGGGGTCGGGAGACCCAGTACTTC. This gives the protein CASSLLRGRETQYF.